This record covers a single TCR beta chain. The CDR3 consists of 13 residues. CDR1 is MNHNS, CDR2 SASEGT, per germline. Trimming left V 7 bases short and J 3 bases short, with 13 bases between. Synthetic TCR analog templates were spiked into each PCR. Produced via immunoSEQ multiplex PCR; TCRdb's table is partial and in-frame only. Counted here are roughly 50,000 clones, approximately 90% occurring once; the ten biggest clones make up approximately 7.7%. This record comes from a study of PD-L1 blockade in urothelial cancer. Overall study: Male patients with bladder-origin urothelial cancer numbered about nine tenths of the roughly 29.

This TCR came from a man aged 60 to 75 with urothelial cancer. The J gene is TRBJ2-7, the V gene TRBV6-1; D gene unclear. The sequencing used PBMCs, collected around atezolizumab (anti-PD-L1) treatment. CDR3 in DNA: TGTGCCAGCATGTTTGCAGGCCTCTACGAGCAGTACTTC. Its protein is CASMFAGLYEQYF.